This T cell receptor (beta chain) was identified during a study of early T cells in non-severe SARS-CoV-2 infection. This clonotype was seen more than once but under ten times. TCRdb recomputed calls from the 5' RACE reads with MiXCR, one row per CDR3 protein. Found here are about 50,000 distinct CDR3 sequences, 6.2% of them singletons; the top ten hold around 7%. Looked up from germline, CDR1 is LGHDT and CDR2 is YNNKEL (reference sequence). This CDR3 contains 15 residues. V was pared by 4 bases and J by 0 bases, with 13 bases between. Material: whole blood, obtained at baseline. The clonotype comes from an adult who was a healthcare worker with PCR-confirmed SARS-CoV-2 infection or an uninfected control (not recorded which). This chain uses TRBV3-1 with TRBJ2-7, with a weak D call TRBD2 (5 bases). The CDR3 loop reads CASSPTPEGSYEQYF. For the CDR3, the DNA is TGTGCCAGCAGCCCTACACCCGAGGGCTCCTACGAGCAGTACTTC.